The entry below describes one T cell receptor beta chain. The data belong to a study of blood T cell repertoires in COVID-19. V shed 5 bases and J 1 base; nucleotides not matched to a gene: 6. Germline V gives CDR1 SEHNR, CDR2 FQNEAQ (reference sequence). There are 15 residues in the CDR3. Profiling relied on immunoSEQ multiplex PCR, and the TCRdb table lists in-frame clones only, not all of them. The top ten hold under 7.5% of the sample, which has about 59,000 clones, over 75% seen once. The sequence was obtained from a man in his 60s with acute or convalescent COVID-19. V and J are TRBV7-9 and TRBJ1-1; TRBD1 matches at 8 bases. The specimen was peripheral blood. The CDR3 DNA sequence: TGTGCCAGCAGCCCCGGGACAGGACCGAACACTGAAGCTTTCTTT. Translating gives CASSPGTGPNTEAFF.